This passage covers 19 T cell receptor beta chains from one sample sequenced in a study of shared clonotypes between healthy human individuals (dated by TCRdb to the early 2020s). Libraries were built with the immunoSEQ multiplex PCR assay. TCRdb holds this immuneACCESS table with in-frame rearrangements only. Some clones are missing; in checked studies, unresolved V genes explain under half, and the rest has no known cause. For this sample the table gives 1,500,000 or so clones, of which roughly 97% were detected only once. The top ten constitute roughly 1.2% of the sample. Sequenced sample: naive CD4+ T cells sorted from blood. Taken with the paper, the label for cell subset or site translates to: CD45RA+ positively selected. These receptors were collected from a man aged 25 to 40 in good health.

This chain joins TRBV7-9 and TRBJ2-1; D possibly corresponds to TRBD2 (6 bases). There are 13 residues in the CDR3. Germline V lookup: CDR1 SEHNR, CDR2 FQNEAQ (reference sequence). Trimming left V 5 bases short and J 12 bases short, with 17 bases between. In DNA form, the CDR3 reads TGTGCCAGCAGCCCGCGAACGGGGGAGCCGCAGTTCTTC. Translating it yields CASSPRTGEPQFF.

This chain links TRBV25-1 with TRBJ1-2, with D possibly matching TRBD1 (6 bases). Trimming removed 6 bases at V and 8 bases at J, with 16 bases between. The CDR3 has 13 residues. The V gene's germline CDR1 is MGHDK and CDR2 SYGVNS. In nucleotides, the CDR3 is TGTGCCAGCAGCCCCTTGGGGGGCAACGGCTACACCTTC. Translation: CASSPLGGNGYTF.

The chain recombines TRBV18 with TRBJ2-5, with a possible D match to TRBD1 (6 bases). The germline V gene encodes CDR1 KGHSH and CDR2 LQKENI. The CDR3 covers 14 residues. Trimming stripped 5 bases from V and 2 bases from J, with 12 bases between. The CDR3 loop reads CASSDQRGQETQYF. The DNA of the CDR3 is TGTGCCAGCTCAGATCAGAGGGGGCAAGAGACCCAGTACTTC. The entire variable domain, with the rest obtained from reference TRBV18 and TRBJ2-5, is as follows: NAGVMQNPRHLVRRRGQEARLRCSPMKGHSHVYWYRQLPEEGLKFMVYLQKENIIDESGMPKERFSAEFPKEGPSILRIQQVVRGDSAAYFCASSDQRGQETQYFGPGTRLLVL.

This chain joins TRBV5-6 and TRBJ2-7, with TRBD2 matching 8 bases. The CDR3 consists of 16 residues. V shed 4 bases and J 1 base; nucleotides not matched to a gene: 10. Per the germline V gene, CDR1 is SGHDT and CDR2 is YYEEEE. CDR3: CASSPLGVAGSYEQYF. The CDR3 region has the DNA TGTGCCAGCAGCCCGCTAGGAGTAGCGGGATCCTACGAGCAGTACTTC.

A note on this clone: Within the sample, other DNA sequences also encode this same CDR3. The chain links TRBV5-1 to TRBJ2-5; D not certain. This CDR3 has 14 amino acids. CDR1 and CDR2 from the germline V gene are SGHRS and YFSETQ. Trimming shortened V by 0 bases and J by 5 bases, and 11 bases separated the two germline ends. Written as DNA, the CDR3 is TGCGCCAGCAGCTTGGATCCCCTTGGGGAGACCCAGTACTTC. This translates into CASSLDPLGETQYF.

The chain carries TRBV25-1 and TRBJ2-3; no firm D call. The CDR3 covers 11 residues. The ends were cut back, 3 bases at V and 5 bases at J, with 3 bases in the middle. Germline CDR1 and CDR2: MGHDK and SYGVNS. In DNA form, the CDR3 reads TGTGCCAGCAGTGACATAGATACGCAGTATTTT. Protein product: CASSDIDTQYF.

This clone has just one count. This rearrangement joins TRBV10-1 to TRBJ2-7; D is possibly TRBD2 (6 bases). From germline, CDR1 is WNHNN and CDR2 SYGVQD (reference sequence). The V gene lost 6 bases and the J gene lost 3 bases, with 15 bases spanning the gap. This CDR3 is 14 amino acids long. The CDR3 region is CASSAGFGGYEQYF. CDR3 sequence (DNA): TGCGCCAGCAGCGCAGGATTCGGGGGCTACGAGCAGTACTTC.

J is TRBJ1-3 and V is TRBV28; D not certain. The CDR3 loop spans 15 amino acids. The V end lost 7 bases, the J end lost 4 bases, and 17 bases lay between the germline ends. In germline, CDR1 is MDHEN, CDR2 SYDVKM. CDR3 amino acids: CASTEGPGKGNTIYF. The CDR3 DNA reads TGTGCCAGCACCGAGGGCCCTGGGAAGGGAAACACCATATATTTT.

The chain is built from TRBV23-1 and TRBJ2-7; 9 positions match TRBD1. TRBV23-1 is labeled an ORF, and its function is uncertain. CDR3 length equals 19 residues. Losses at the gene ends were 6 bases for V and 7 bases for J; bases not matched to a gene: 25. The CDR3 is CASRKKGGRWVTGGWEQYF. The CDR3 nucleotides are TGCGCCAGCAGGAAAAAAGGTGGGAGGTGGGTCACAGGGGGCTGGGAGCAGTACTTC.

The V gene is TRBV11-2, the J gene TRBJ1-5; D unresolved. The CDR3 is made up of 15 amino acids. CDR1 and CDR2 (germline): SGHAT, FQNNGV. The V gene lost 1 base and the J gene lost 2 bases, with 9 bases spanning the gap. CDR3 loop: CASSLVPGRNQPQHF. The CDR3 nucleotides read TGTGCCAGCAGCTTAGTTCCAGGACGCAATCAGCCCCAGCATTTT. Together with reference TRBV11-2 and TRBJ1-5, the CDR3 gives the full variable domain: EAGVAQSPRYKIIEKRQSVAFWCNPISGHATLYWYQQILGQGPKLLIQFQNNGVVDDSQLPKDRFSAERLKGVDSTLKIQPAKLEDSAVYLCASSLVPGRNQPQHFGDGTRLSIL.

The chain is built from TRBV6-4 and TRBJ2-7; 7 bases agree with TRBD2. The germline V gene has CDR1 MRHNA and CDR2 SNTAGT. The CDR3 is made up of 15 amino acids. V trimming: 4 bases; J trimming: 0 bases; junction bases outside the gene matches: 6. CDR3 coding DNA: TGTGCCAGCAGTGCCAGAGCGGGACCCTCCTACGAGCAGTACTTC. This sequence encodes CASSARAGPSYEQYF.

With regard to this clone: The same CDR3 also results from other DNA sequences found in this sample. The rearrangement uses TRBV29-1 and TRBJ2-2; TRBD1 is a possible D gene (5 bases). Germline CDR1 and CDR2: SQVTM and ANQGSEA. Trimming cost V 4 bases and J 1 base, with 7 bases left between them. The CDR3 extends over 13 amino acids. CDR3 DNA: TGCAGCGTTGGACAGCTGAACACCGGGGAGCTGTTTTTT. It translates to CSVGQLNTGELFF.

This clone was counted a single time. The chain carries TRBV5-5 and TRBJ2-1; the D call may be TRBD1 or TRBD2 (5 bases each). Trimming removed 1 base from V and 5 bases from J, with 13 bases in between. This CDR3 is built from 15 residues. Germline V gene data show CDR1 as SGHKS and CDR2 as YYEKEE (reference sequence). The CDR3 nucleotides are TGTGCCAGCAGCTTGTGGGGGATTTACGACAATGAGCAGTTCTTC. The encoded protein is CASSLWGIYDNEQFF.

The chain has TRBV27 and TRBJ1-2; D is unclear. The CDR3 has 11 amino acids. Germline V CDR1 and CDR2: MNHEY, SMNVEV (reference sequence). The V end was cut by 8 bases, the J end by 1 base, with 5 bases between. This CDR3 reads CASLINYGYTF. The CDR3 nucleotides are TGTGCCAGCCTTATTAACTATGGCTACACCTTC.

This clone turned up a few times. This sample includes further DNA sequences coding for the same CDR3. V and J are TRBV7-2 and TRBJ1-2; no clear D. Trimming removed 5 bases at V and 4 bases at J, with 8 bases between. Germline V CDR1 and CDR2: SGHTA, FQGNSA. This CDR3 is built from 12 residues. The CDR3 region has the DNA TGTGCCAGCAGCCAGACGGGCTATGGCTACACCTTC. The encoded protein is CASSQTGYGYTF.

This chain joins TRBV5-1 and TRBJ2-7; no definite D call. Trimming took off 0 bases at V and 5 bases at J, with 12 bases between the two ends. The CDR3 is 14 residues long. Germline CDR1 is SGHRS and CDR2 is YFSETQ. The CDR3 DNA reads TGCGCCAGCAGCTTGGCAGGTTTCGGCGACGAGCAGTACTTC. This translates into CASSLAGFGDEQYF.

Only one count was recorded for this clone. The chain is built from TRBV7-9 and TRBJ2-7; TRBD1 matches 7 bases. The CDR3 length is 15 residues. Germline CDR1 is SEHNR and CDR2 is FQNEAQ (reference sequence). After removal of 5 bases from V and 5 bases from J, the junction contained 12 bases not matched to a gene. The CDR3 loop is CASSPYTGVRNEQYF. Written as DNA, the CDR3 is TGTGCCAGCAGCCCCTACACAGGGGTGCGGAACGAGCAGTACTTC.

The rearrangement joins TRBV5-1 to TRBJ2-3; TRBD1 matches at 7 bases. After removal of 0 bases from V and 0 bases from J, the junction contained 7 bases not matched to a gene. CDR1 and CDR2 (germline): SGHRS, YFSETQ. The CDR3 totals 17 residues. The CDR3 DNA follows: TGCGCCAGCAGCTTGGCCCGGGACAGACCTAGCACAGATACGCAGTATTTT. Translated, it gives CASSLARDRPSTDTQYF. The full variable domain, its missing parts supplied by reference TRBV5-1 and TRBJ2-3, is KAGVTQTPRYLIKTRGQQVTLSCSPISGHRSVSWYQQTPGQGLQFLFEYFSETQRNKGNFPGRFSGRQFSNSRSEMNVSTLELGDSALYLCASSLARDRPSTDTQYFGPGTRLTVL.

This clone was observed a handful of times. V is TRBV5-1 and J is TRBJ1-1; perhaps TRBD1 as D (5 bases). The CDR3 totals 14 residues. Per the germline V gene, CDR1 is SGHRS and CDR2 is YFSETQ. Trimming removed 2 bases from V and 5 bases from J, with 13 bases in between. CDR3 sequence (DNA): TGCGCCAGCAGCTTAGGGACCGCTTGGACTGAAGCTTTCTTT. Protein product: CASSLGTAWTEAFF.